A few counts support the clone carrying this T cell receptor (beta chain). Its antigen is undetermined. This CDR3 is 14 amino acids long. After removal of 6 bases from V and 6 bases from J, the junction contained 6 bases not matched to a gene. Germline values: CDR1 MNHEY, CDR2 SVGAGI. The study amplified TCR beta CDR3 regions using RNA transcripts. An opening RT-PCR round employed HTBI primers and preceded a second-round multiplex PCR. MiXCR, applied by TCRdb to the multiplex PCR reads, yields one record per CDR3 protein. The profile shows more than 1,000,000 distinct CDR3 sequences, roughly two fifths of them singletons. These data belong to a study of Graves' ophthalmopathy and Graves' hyperthyroidism. About the research overall: Ophthalmopathy absent within 18 months of follow-up marked hyperthyroidism as stable. Findings and caveats of the study: In predicting ophthalmopathy progression, the model reached around 66% sensitivity and 72.22% specificity.

Uncontrolled infections, pregnancy, lactation or other autoimmune diseases led to patient exclusion. Diagnosis used clinical symptoms, serum thyroxine, TRAb, thyroid ultrasound and orbital computed tomography. Specimen: peripheral blood or thyroid tissue (not recorded which). This TCR derives from an adult man with Graves' hyperthyroidism. The chain uses TRBV6-5 and TRBJ2-2; 8 bases line up with TRBD2. Here the CDR3 DNA reads TGTGCCAGCAGACCGGGACTAGACTCCGGGGAGCTGTTTTTT. Translated, it gives CASRPGLDSGELFF.